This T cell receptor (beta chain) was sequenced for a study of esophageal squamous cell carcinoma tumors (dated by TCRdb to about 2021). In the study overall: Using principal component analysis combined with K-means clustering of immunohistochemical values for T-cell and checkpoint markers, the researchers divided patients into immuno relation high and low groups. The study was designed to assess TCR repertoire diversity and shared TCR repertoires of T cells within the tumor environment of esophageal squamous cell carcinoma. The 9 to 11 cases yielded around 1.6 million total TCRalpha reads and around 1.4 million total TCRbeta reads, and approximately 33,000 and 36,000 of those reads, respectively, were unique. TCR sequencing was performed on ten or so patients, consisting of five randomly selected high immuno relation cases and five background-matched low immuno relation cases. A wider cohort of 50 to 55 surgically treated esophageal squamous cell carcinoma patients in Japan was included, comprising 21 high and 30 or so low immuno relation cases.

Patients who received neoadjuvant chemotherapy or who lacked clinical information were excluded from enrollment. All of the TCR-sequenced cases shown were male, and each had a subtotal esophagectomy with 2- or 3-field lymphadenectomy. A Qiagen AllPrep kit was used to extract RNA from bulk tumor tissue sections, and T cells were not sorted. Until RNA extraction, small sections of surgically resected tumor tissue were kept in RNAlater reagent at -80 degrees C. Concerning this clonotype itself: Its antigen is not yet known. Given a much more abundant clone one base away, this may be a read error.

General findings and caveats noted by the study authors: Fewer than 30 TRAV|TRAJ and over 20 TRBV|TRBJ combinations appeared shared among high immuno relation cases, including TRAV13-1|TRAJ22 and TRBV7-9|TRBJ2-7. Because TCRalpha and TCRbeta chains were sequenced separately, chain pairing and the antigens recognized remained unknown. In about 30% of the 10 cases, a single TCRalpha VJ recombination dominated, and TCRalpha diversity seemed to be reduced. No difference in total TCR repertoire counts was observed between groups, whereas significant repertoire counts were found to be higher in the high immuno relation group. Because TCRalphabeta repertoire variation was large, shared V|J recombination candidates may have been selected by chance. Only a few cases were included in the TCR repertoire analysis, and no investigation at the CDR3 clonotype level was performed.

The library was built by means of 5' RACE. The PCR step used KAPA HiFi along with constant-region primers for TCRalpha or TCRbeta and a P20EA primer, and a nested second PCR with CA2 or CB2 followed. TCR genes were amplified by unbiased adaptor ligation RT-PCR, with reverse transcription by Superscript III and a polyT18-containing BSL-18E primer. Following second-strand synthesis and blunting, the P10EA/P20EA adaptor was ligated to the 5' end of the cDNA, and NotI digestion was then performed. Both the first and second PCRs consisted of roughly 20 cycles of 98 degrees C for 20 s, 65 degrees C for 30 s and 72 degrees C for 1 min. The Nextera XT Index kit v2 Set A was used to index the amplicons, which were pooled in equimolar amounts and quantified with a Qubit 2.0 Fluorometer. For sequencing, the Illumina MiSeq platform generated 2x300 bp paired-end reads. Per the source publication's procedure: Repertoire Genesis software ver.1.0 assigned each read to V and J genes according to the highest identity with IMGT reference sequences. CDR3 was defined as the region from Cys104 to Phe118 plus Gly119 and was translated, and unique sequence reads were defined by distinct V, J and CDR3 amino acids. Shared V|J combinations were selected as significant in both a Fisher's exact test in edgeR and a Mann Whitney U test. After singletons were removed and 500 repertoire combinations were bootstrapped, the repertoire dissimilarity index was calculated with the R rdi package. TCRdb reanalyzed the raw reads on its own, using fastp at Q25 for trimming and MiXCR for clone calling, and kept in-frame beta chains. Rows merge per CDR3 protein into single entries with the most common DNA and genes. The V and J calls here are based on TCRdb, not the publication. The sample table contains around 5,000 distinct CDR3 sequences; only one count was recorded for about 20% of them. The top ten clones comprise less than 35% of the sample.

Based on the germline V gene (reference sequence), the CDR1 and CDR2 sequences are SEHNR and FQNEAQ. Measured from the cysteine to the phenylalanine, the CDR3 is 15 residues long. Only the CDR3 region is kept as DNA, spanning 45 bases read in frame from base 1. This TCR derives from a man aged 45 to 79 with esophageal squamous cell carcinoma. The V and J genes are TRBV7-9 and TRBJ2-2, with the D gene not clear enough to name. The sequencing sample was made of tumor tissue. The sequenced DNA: TGTGCCAGCACCTCCCTAGGCAAGAACATCGGGGAGCTGTTTTTT. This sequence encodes CASTSLGKNIGELFF.